The rows below give T cell receptor beta chains drawn from one sample of a study of T cell repertoires in cytomegalovirus infection. One entry per CDR3 protein results from TCRdb running MiXCR on the reads. The repertoire holds under 850,000 distinct CDR3 sequences, 30% to 35% seen once, with 15% to 20% in the top ten. The antigens of these receptors remain unknown. Sequenced material: cultured PBMCs, taken from culture after CMV antigen stimulation. The receptors were gathered from a human donor in good health (CMV status not recorded). Some clones in this sample may be carry-over from other donors' samples. CDR3s include the opening cysteine and the closing phenylalanine or tryptophan. A D gene is named only where the DNA matches it firmly. Size tells how often a clone was seen (once, few, many) or the class of an expanded clone, and some rows leave it out.

clone_size: few; j_call: TRBJ2-2; d_call: .; v_call: TRBV7-2; cdr3_aa: CASSLGSIWHTGELFF; cdr3_nt: TGTGCCAGCAGCTTAGGCTCGATCTGGCACACCGGGGAGCTGTTTTTT
clone_size: .; j_call: TRBJ1-1; d_call: TRBD1; v_call: TRBV14; cdr3_aa: CASSQDQGAVNTEAFF; cdr3_nt: TGTGCCAGCAGCCAAGATCAGGGGGCGGTGAACACTGAAGCTTTCTTT
clone_size: .; j_call: TRBJ2-1; d_call: .; v_call: TRBV5-4; cdr3_aa: CASTSDYSYNEQFF; cdr3_nt: TGTGCCAGCACCTCGGACTACTCCTACAATGAGCAGTTCTTC
clone_size: many; j_call: TRBJ1-1; d_call: TRBD1; v_call: TRBV7-2; cdr3_aa: CASSFDRDTEAFF; cdr3_nt: TGTGCCAGCAGCTTTGACAGGGACACTGAAGCTTTCTTT
clone_size: .; j_call: TRBJ2-7; d_call: .; v_call: TRBV6-2/TRBV6-3; cdr3_aa: CASSRSVLGGSYEQYF; cdr3_nt: TGTGCCAGCAGTCGTTCAGTATTAGGGGGTTCCTACGAGCAGTACTTC
clone_size: .; j_call: TRBJ1-2; d_call: .; v_call: TRBV4-1; cdr3_aa: CASSQDSVYGYTF; cdr3_nt: TGCGCCAGCAGCCAAGATTCAGTCTATGGCTACACCTTC
clone_size: .; j_call: TRBJ1-1; d_call: TRBD1; v_call: TRBV6-5; cdr3_aa: CASSYRGPERSTEAFF; cdr3_nt: TGTGCCAGCAGTTACAGGGGGCCAGAGAGGAGCACTGAAGCTTTCTTT
clone_size: .; j_call: TRBJ1-1; d_call: .; v_call: TRBV28; cdr3_aa: CASSRISYGVQNTEAFF; cdr3_nt: TGTGCCAGCAGCCGGATAAGTTACGGGGTTCAGAACACTGAAGCTTTCTTT
clone_size: .; j_call: TRBJ2-7; d_call: .; v_call: TRBV27; cdr3_aa: CASSLIGGEQYF; cdr3_nt: TGTGCCAGCAGTTTAATAGGTGGGGAGCAGTACTTC
clone_size: few; j_call: TRBJ1-2; d_call: .; v_call: TRBV5-1; cdr3_aa: CASSFTAGDYGYTF; cdr3_nt: TGCGCCAGCAGCTTTACGGCAGGGGACTATGGCTACACCTTC
clone_size: .; j_call: TRBJ2-5; d_call: .; v_call: TRBV7-8; cdr3_aa: CASSLGNGVQETQYF; cdr3_nt: TGTGCCAGCAGCTTAGGAAATGGCGTCCAAGAGACCCAGTACTTC
clone_size: few; j_call: TRBJ2-7; d_call: TRBD1; v_call: TRBV7-2; cdr3_aa: CASSQGAVIIYEQYF; cdr3_nt: TGTGCCAGCAGTCAGGGGGCGGTCATCATCTACGAGCAGTACTTC
clone_size: many; j_call: TRBJ2-7; d_call: TRBD2; v_call: TRBV7-9; cdr3_aa: CASSSRTSGTYEQYF; cdr3_nt: TGTGCCAGCAGCTCCCGGACTAGCGGGACCTACGAGCAGTACTTC
clone_size: many; j_call: TRBJ2-5; d_call: .; v_call: TRBV7-2; cdr3_aa: CASSLVHQETQYF; cdr3_nt: TGTGCCAGCAGCTTAGTTCACCAAGAGACCCAGTACTTC
clone_size: few; j_call: TRBJ2-2; d_call: TRBD2; v_call: TRBV7-2; cdr3_aa: CASSLAASGSGELFF; cdr3_nt: TGTGCCAGCAGCTTAGCGGCTAGCGGGAGTGGGGAGCTGTTTTTT
clone_size: few; j_call: TRBJ2-1; d_call: .; v_call: TRBV7-9; cdr3_aa: CASSLGGIGGQFF; cdr3_nt: TGTGCCAGCAGCTTAGGAGGTATTGGAGGGCAGTTCTTC
clone_size: .; j_call: TRBJ2-5; d_call: TRBD2; v_call: TRBV6-1; cdr3_aa: CASRGLNQETQYF; cdr3_nt: TGTGCCAGCAGGGGACTAAATCAAGAGACCCAGTACTTC
clone_size: few; j_call: TRBJ2-1; d_call: .; v_call: TRBV12-5; cdr3_aa: CASGLGDNRDEQFF; cdr3_nt: TGTGCTAGTGGTTTGGGCGACAACAGGGATGAGCAGTTCTTC
clone_size: .; j_call: TRBJ1-1; d_call: .; v_call: TRBV5-4; cdr3_aa: CASSSLFGQSSRAFF; cdr3_nt: TGTGCCAGCAGCTCTCTTTTCGGACAGTCGTCGCGGGCTTTCTTT
clone_size: few; j_call: TRBJ1-5; d_call: .; v_call: TRBV2; cdr3_aa: CASSGHRARDQPQHF; cdr3_nt: TGTGCCAGCAGTGGTCACAGGGCAAGGGATCAGCCCCAGCATTTT
clone_size: few; j_call: TRBJ1-5; d_call: .; v_call: TRBV13; cdr3_aa: CASSPNRAQPQHF; cdr3_nt: TGTGCCAGCAGCCCTAACAGGGCTCAGCCCCAGCATTTT
clone_size: many; j_call: TRBJ2-1; d_call: TRBD1; v_call: TRBV7-8; cdr3_aa: CASSPRRDRGNEQFF; cdr3_nt: TGTGCCAGCAGCCCCCGCCGGGACAGGGGTAATGAGCAGTTCTTC
clone_size: .; j_call: TRBJ2-4; d_call: .; v_call: TRBV6-6; cdr3_aa: CASSYSNTSLVRNIQYF; cdr3_nt: TGTGCCAGCAGTTACTCGAATACGTCCTTGGTCAGAAACATTCAGTACTTC
clone_size: .; j_call: TRBJ1-2; d_call: .; v_call: TRBV6-6; cdr3_aa: CASLRPVMSYGYTF; cdr3_nt: TGTGCCAGCTTAAGACCAGTGATGAGCTATGGCTACACCTTC
clone_size: many; j_call: TRBJ2-5; d_call: TRBD2; v_call: TRBV4-3; cdr3_aa: CASSHQLGLAGVETQYF; cdr3_nt: TGCGCCAGCAGCCATCAACTGGGACTAGCGGGAGTTGAGACCCAGTACTTC
clone_size: .; j_call: TRBJ1-2; d_call: .; v_call: TRBV7-2; cdr3_aa: CASSMGWGSRDGYTF; cdr3_nt: TGTGCCAGCAGCATGGGATGGGGCAGCAGGGATGGCTACACCTTC
clone_size: few; j_call: TRBJ1-1; d_call: TRBD1; v_call: TRBV12-3/TRBV12-4; cdr3_aa: CASSFIRQGMTEAFF; cdr3_nt: TGTGCCAGCAGTTTTATACGACAGGGAATGACTGAAGCTTTCTTT
clone_size: few; j_call: TRBJ2-5; d_call: .; v_call: TRBV4-1; cdr3_aa: CASSRSEPRDRRQKETQYF; cdr3_nt: TGCGCCAGCAGCCGGTCGGAACCCAGAGACAGGAGACAGAAAGAGACCCAGTACTTC
clone_size: many; j_call: TRBJ1-5; d_call: .; v_call: TRBV7-2; cdr3_aa: CASSVSSSRQINQPQHF; cdr3_nt: TGTGCCAGCAGCGTCAGCAGCAGCCGACAGATCAATCAGCCCCAGCATTTT
clone_size: few; j_call: TRBJ2-5; d_call: .; v_call: TRBV2; cdr3_aa: CATGREGAQGETQYF; cdr3_nt: TGTGCCACTGGACGAGAGGGAGCACAAGGAGAGACCCAGTACTTC
clone_size: .; j_call: TRBJ2-3; d_call: .; v_call: TRBV27; cdr3_aa: CASSRLPGRSTDTQYF; cdr3_nt: TGTGCCAGCAGTCGCCTTCCGGGACGCAGCACAGATACGCAGTATTTT
clone_size: .; j_call: TRBJ2-1; d_call: TRBD1; v_call: TRBV27; cdr3_aa: CASSPSRQGSYNEQFF; cdr3_nt: TGTGCCAGCAGTCCCTCCCGACAGGGGAGTTACAATGAGCAGTTCTTC
clone_size: .; j_call: TRBJ1-6; d_call: .; v_call: TRBV19; cdr3_aa: CASSPGDMGFDSPLHF; cdr3_nt: TGTGCCAGTAGTCCGGGGGACATGGGGTTTGATTCACCCCTCCACTTT
clone_size: .; j_call: TRBJ2-5; d_call: TRBD1; v_call: TRBV19; cdr3_aa: CASTLLVDRGPDGETQYF; cdr3_nt: TGTGCCAGTACCCTTCTTGTGGACAGGGGCCCTGACGGCGAGACCCAGTACTTC
clone_size: .; j_call: TRBJ2-1; d_call: .; v_call: TRBV2; cdr3_aa: CASSDRRATYNEQFF; cdr3_nt: TGTGCCAGCAGTGATCGCAGGGCGACCTACAATGAGCAGTTCTTC
clone_size: .; j_call: TRBJ1-4; d_call: TRBD1; v_call: TRBV7-6; cdr3_aa: CASGRDSDEKLFF; cdr3_nt: TGTGCCAGCGGCCGGGACAGTGACGAAAAACTGTTTTTT
clone_size: .; j_call: TRBJ2-7; d_call: .; v_call: TRBV7-6; cdr3_aa: CASSPRDISYEQYF; cdr3_nt: TGTGCCAGCAGCCCACGGGACATCTCCTACGAGCAGTACTTC
clone_size: .; j_call: TRBJ1-4; d_call: .; v_call: TRBV7-2; cdr3_aa: CASRPTETNEKLFF; cdr3_nt: TGTGCCAGCAGACCGACAGAAACTAATGAAAAACTGTTTTTT
clone_size: .; j_call: TRBJ1-1; d_call: .; v_call: TRBV27; cdr3_aa: CASSPIFTEAFF; cdr3_nt: TGTGCCAGCAGTCCTATCTTCACTGAAGCTTTCTTT
clone_size: .; j_call: TRBJ2-7; d_call: TRBD1; v_call: TRBV5-4; cdr3_aa: CASSPTDRGPYYEQYF; cdr3_nt: TGTGCCAGCAGCCCTACTGACAGGGGGCCCTACTACGAGCAGTACTTC
clone_size: .; j_call: TRBJ1-2; d_call: .; v_call: TRBV7-8; cdr3_aa: CASRGERAYGYTF; cdr3_nt: TGTGCCAGCAGGGGAGAAAGGGCTTATGGCTACACCTTC
clone_size: few; j_call: TRBJ1-2; d_call: .; v_call: TRBV27; cdr3_aa: CASRTGGHDYGYTF; cdr3_nt: TGTGCCAGCAGGACAGGTGGCCATGACTATGGCTACACCTTC
clone_size: few; j_call: TRBJ2-3; d_call: .; v_call: TRBV7-9; cdr3_aa: CASSFAASDTQYF; cdr3_nt: TGTGCCAGCAGCTTCGCCGCCTCAGATACGCAGTATTTT
clone_size: few; j_call: TRBJ2-3; d_call: .; v_call: TRBV5-1; cdr3_aa: CASSLVGQTTDTQYF; cdr3_nt: TGCGCCAGCAGCTTGGTCGGTCAGACCACAGATACGCAGTATTTT
clone_size: once; j_call: TRBJ2-6; d_call: .; v_call: TRBV12-3/TRBV12-4; cdr3_aa: CASKLISGANVLTF; cdr3_nt: TGTGCCAGCAAATTAATATCTGGGGCCAACGTCCTGACTTTC
clone_size: few; j_call: TRBJ1-1; d_call: .; v_call: TRBV7-2; cdr3_aa: CASSRDLNTEAFF; cdr3_nt: TGTGCCAGCAGCAGGGACCTGAACACTGAAGCTTTCTTT
clone_size: few; j_call: TRBJ1-5; d_call: .; v_call: TRBV6-6; cdr3_aa: CASSYGNNQPQHF; cdr3_nt: TGTGCCAGCAGTTACGGCAACAATCAGCCCCAGCATTTT
clone_size: .; j_call: TRBJ2-1; d_call: .; v_call: TRBV6-6; cdr3_aa: CASRGRDRTLLGGGQLEQFF; cdr3_nt: TGTGCCAGCAGGGGACGGGACAGAACCCTATTGGGAGGGGGGCAGCTCGAGCAGTTCTTC
clone_size: .; j_call: TRBJ2-3; d_call: .; v_call: TRBV6-2/TRBV6-3; cdr3_aa: CASTRDRTDTQYF; cdr3_nt: TGTGCCAGCACCCGGGACCGCACAGATACGCAGTATTTT
clone_size: .; j_call: TRBJ1-2; d_call: .; v_call: TRBV3-1; cdr3_aa: CASSQDWTVGNGYTF; cdr3_nt: TGTGCCAGCAGCCAAGATTGGACTGTAGGGAATGGCTACACCTTC
clone_size: .; j_call: TRBJ2-5; d_call: .; v_call: TRBV6-1; cdr3_aa: CASSDRIRTQETQYF; cdr3_nt: TGTGCCAGCAGTGACCGAATCCGGACCCAAGAGACCCAGTACTTC
clone_size: few; j_call: TRBJ2-5; d_call: TRBD2; v_call: TRBV7-9; cdr3_aa: CASSRLAGGRETQYF; cdr3_nt: TGTGCCAGCAGCAGACTAGCGGGGGGGCGAGAGACCCAGTACTTC
clone_size: once; j_call: TRBJ2-5; d_call: .; v_call: TRBV4-1; cdr3_aa: CASSQEGLALETQYF; cdr3_nt: TGCGCCAGCAGCCAAGAGGGTCTAGCGCTGGAGACCCAGTACTTC
clone_size: .; j_call: TRBJ2-2; d_call: .; v_call: TRBV12-3/TRBV12-4; cdr3_aa: CASRPRTTTWGTGELFF; cdr3_nt: TGTGCCAGCAGACCCAGGACAACTACCTGGGGCACCGGGGAGCTGTTTTTT
clone_size: .; j_call: TRBJ2-5; d_call: TRBD1; v_call: TRBV19; cdr3_aa: CASRSTGAEETQYF; cdr3_nt: TGTGCCAGTAGAAGTACAGGGGCCGAAGAGACCCAGTACTTC